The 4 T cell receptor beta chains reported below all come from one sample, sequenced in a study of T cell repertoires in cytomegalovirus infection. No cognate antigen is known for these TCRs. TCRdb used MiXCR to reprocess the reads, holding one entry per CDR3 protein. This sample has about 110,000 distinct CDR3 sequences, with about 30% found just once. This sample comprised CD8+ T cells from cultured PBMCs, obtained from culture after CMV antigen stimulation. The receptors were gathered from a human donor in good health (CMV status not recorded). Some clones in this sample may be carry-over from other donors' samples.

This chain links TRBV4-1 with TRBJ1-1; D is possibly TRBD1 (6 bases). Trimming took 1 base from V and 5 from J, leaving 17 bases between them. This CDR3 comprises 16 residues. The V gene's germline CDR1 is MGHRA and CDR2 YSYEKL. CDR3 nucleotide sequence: TGCGCCAGCAGCCAAGTTCGCTTGGGGGCTGGGACTGAAGCTTTCTTT. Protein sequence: CASSQVRLGAGTEAFF.

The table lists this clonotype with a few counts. The CDR3 reads CASSQTSGVYNEQFF. As DNA, the CDR3 is TGTGCCAGCAGCCAGACTAGCGGGGTTTACAATGAGCAGTTCTTC. V gene TRBV12-3 or TRBV12-4 combines with J gene TRBJ2-1; 11 bases agree with TRBD2. With 6 bases clipped from V and 4 bases from J, the junction kept 5 bases outside the gene matches. The CDR3 consists of 15 residues.

As DNA, the CDR3 is TGTGCCAGAAAATTTGGACAGCTCTACGAGCAGTACTTC. This sequence encodes CARKFGQLYEQYF. V usage is TRBV7-3 and J usage is TRBJ2-7; D is perhaps TRBD1 (6 bases). This CDR3 contains 13 residues. The ends were cut back, 9 bases at V and 3 bases at J, with 15 bases in the middle. CDR1 and CDR2 (germline): SGHTA, FQGTGA.

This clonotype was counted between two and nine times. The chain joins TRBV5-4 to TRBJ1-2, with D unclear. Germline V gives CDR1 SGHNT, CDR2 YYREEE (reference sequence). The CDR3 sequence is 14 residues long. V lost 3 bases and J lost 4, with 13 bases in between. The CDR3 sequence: CASSSRLWGYGYTF. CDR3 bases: TGTGCCAGCAGCTCCCGCCTATGGGGCTATGGCTACACCTTC.